What follows are 25 T cell receptor beta chains derived from one specimen sequenced in a study of cytomegalovirus exposure and HLA in healthy donors. Using immunoSEQ multiplex PCR, the repertoire was profiled, and TCRdb retains in-frame clones only, with some absent. The table lists 200,000 or so clones, about 86% of them singletons. Sequenced material: PBMCs. These receptors originate from a woman in her late teens or twenties in good health and CMV-seronegative.

The genes are TRBV28 and TRBJ1-2, with a possible D match to TRBD1 (5 bases). The CDR3 loop spans 14 amino acids. Germline CDR1 reads MDHEN; CDR2 reads SYDVKM. V lost 3 bases to trimming and J lost 4 bases, with 12 bases between them. CDR3 sequence reads: CASSFRQGIYGYTF. CDR3 nucleotide sequence: TGTGCCAGCAGTTTTCGCCAGGGCATCTATGGCTACACCTTC.

The chain uses TRBV27 and TRBJ2-1; 10 bases fit TRBD2. The CDR3 contains 17 residues. The V and J ends lost 4 bases and 10 bases, in that order; junction bases with no gene match: 16. Germline CDR1 MNHEY, CDR2 SMNVEV (reference sequence). DNA for the CDR3: TGTGCCAGCAGTTCGGCCCAAACTAGCGGGACCTACTCGGAGCAGTTCTTC. This encodes CASSSAQTSGTYSEQFF.

The rearrangement joins TRBV29-1 to TRBJ2-7; TRBD1 aligns across 7 bases. Germline trimming cut 7 bases from V and 2 bases from J; bases unmatched to any gene: 8. This CDR3 is built from 13 residues. CDR1 is SQVTM and CDR2 is ANQGSEA in the germline V gene. In DNA form, the CDR3 reads TGCAGCGCCCGGGGACAGACCGCCTACGAGCAGTACTTC. Its protein product is CSARGQTAYEQYF.

The J gene is TRBJ2-5, the V gene TRBV18; 7 nucleotides match TRBD1. Germline CDR1 is KGHSH and CDR2 is LQKENI. The J segment lost 3 bases and the V segment lost 3 bases, leaving 7 bases of the junction unmatched. The length of the CDR3 is 15 residues. CDR3 region: CASSPSRQGEETQYF. The CDR3 nucleotides read TGTGCCAGCTCACCGTCGAGACAGGGAGAAGAGACCCAGTACTTC.

This chain links TRBV7-9 with TRBJ1-4; 10 bases line up with TRBD1. The CDR3 contains 14 residues. Germline V gene data show CDR1 as SEHNR and CDR2 as FQNEAQ (reference sequence). The V and J ends lost 5 bases and 8 bases, in that order; junction bases with no gene match: 5. DNA for the CDR3: TGTGCCAGCAGCCGGACAGGGGGTCGGGAAAAACTGTTTTTT. It encodes CASSRTGGREKLFF.

Written as DNA, the CDR3 is TGTGCCAGCAGCTTAGGTGGCGGGAGCTCCTACGAGCAGTACTTC. It specifies CASSLGGGSSYEQYF. The rearrangement joins TRBV7-6 to TRBJ2-7, with 7 bases aligning to TRBD2. Germline CDR1 reads SGHVS; CDR2 reads FNYEAQ. The trim removed 1 base at V and 0 bases at J, leaving 3 bases unmatched. CDR3 size: 15 residues.

V is TRBV7-8 and J is TRBJ2-7; no definite D call. Between the trimmed V and J ends, which lost 5 bases and 4 bases, there was a span of 12 bases. Germline V gives CDR1 SGHVS, CDR2 FQNEAQ. The CDR3 is 13 residues long. The CDR3 region is CASSPSVYYEQYF. CDR3 in DNA: TGTGCCAGCAGCCCCAGTGTTTATTACGAGCAGTACTTC. Based on the CDR3 plus reference TRBV7-8 and TRBJ2-7, the full variable domain is GAGVSQSPRYKVAKRGQDVALRCDPISGHVSLFWYQQALGQGPEFLTYFQNEAQLDKSGLPSDRFFAERPEGSVSTLKIQRTQQEDSAVYLCASSPSVYYEQYFGPGTRLTVT.

This rearrangement joins TRBV25-1 to TRBJ2-7; the D gene is possibly TRBD1 (7 bases). Germline V gene lookup returns CDR1 MGHDK and CDR2 SYGVNS. The CDR3 covers 15 residues. The V gene lost 2 bases and the J gene lost 4 bases, with 15 bases spanning the gap. CDR3 region: CASSEGAGGKYEQYF. Here the CDR3 DNA reads TGTGCCAGCAGTGAAGGAGCAGGGGGGAAATACGAGCAGTACTTC.

The J gene is TRBJ2-3, the V gene TRBV6-1, with D perhaps matching TRBD1 (6 bases). Germline V lookup: CDR1 MNHNS, CDR2 SASEGT. This CDR3 has 16 amino acids. V lost 1 base, J lost 1 base, and 12 bases lay in between. The CDR3 DNA reads as TGTGCCAGCAGTGAAGGTCAGGGGTCGGGCACAGATACGCAGTATTTT. Encoded protein: CASSEGQGSGTDTQYF.

The V call is TRBV4-1, the J call TRBJ2-1; 7 nucleotides match TRBD1. Germline values: CDR1 MGHRA, CDR2 YSYEKL. V was pared by 0 bases and J by 3 bases, with 2 bases of the junction left unmatched. This CDR3 contains 15 residues. CDR3 DNA: TGCGCCAGCAGCCAAGATCCAGGGGGCTACAATGAGCAGTTCTTC. This gives the protein CASSQDPGGYNEQFF.

The chain recombines TRBV6-1 with TRBJ1-2, with a tentative D call TRBD1 (5 bases). The germline V and J ends were trimmed by 4 bases and 3 bases, with 18 bases remaining between them. Germline V gene data show CDR1 as MNHNS and CDR2 as SASEGT. CDR3 size: 16 residues. This chain's CDR3 is CASSATNSPGDYGYTF. The CDR3 DNA reads as TGTGCCAGCAGTGCCACAAACTCCCCGGGGGACTATGGCTACACCTTC.

This clone came up a few times. The J gene is TRBJ1-5, the V gene TRBV28, with TRBD1 as a possible D gene (6 bases). V dropped 8 bases and J dropped 5 bases, with 16 bases sitting between them. The germline gives CDR1 MDHEN, CDR2 SYDVKM. The CDR3 length is 14 residues. The CDR3, as DNA: TGTGCCAGCGGATTCAGGGAGGGGGATCAGCCCCAGCATTTT. Protein: CASGFREGDQPQHF.

This sequence joins TRBV30 and TRBJ2-7, with 10 bases lining up with TRBD1. CDR3 length: 14 residues. The trim removed 5 bases at V and 4 bases at J, leaving 8 bases unmatched. Germline CDR1 and CDR2: GTSNPN and SVGIG (reference sequence). CDR3: CAWVDRGQFYEQYF. The CDR3 DNA sequence: TGTGCCTGGGTCGACAGGGGGCAATTTTACGAGCAGTACTTC.

The V call is TRBV6-5, the J call TRBJ2-4, with D possibly being TRBD2 (6 bases). There are 15 residues in the CDR3. V was trimmed by 5 bases and J by 4 bases, leaving 15 bases between them. Germline CDR1 reads MNHEY; CDR2 reads SVGAGI. The CDR3 DNA follows: TGTGCCAGCAGTGCCCTCGGGACTTCAAAAAACATTCAGTACTTC. This translates into CASSALGTSKNIQYF.

This clone was detected once. The V and J genes are TRBV29-1 and TRBJ2-3; D may be TRBD2 (7 bases). Trimming cost V 3 bases and J 2 bases, with 12 bases left between them. From germline, CDR1 is SQVTM and CDR2 ANQGSEA. The CDR3 extends over 14 amino acids. The CDR3, as DNA: TGCAGCGTTGAGGGGGGGGCGCTCACAGATACGCAGTATTTT. Amino acid sequence: CSVEGGALTDTQYF.

The rearrangement links TRBV28 to TRBJ1-3; no clear D gene. Germline CDR1 is MDHEN and CDR2 is SYDVKM. The CDR3 length is 14 residues. Deletions cut 3 bases from V and 2 bases from J, with 8 bases between. In nucleotides, the CDR3 is TGTGCCAGCAGTTTTTTCGGGACTGGAAACACCATATATTTT. Residues: CASSFFGTGNTIYF.

In its sample, this clone was seen once. The chain carries TRBV2 and TRBJ1-1, with TRBD1 matching over 8 bases. V trimming: 3 bases; J trimming: 1 base; junction bases outside the gene matches: 4. The CDR3 contains 15 residues. The germline CDR1 and CDR2 sequences are SNHLY and FYNNEI. CDR3 nucleotides: TGTGCCAGCAGTGAGGGGGACAGGACGAACACTGAAGCTTTCTTT. Encoded protein: CASSEGDRTNTEAFF.

The table lists this clone with a count of one. The V and J genes are TRBV28 and TRBJ1-3; D ambiguous. This CDR3 contains 16 residues. Germline-derived CDR1 and CDR2 are MDHEN and SYDVKM. V dropped 3 bases and J dropped 1 base, with 13 bases sitting between them. As DNA, the CDR3 is TGTGCCAGCAGTTTGAATCTGGACTGGTCTGGAAACACCATATATTTT. Protein product: CASSLNLDWSGNTIYF.

The V and J genes are TRBV6-5 and TRBJ2-7; 9 nucleotides line up with TRBD2. Losses at the gene ends were 2 bases for V and 0 bases for J; bases not matched to a gene: 2. The CDR3 runs 15 residues. CDR1 and CDR2 (germline): MNHEY, SVGAGI. This CDR3 is CASSYGAGGSYEQYF. CDR3 bases: TGTGCCAGCAGTTACGGAGCGGGAGGCTCCTACGAGCAGTACTTC.

J is TRBJ2-3 and V is TRBV29-1; 8 bases align to TRBD2. Germline CDR1 reads SQVTM; CDR2 reads ANQGSEA. Trimming at V came to 1 base and at J to 2 bases, leaving 5 bases not matched to a gene. The CDR3 is 15 residues long. In nucleotides, the CDR3 is TGCAGCGTTGAAGTTACGGGAGGGGTCACAGATACGCAGTATTTT. This codes for CSVEVTGGVTDTQYF.

V is TRBV5-1 and J is TRBJ2-1, with a tentative D call TRBD2 (6 bases). Trimming took 0 bases from V and 1 from J, leaving 11 bases between them. CDR1 SGHRS and CDR2 YFSETQ come from the germline V gene. The CDR3 covers 16 residues. The CDR3 DNA reads TGCGCCAGCAGCTTGGATTTCGGGAGATCCTACAATGAGCAGTTCTTC. Translating it yields CASSLDFGRSYNEQFF.

V and J are TRBV27 and TRBJ2-3; tentative D call: TRBD2 (7 bases). Looked up from germline, CDR1 is MNHEY and CDR2 is SMNVEV (reference sequence). The CDR3 totals 16 residues. V was clipped by 7 bases and J by 1 base, with 18 bases between them. For the CDR3, the DNA is TGTGCCAGCAAAAACCCCGGGGGGCGTCGCACAGATACGCAGTATTTT. Translated, it gives CASKNPGGRRTDTQYF.

The chain has TRBV19 and TRBJ2-1; 8 nucleotides align to TRBD2. This CDR3 is 17 amino acids long. Germline V gene data show CDR1 as LNHDA and CDR2 as SQIVND (reference sequence). Germline trimming cut 0 bases from V and 0 bases from J; bases unmatched to any gene: 4. The CDR3 coding sequence is TGTGCCAGTAGTATAGAACTAGCGGCCCGCTCCTACAATGAGCAGTTCTTC. Translating gives CASSIELAARSYNEQFF.

The rearrangement links TRBV27 to TRBJ2-1; 7 nucleotides align to TRBD2. Per the germline V gene, CDR1 is MNHEY and CDR2 is SMNVEV (reference sequence). V shed 5 bases, J shed 6 bases, and the junction held 7 bases outside the gene matches. CDR3 length: 14 residues. The CDR3 DNA reads as TGTGCCAGCAGTGGACTAGATTTGGTCAATGAGCAGTTCTTC. It encodes CASSGLDLVNEQFF.

This clone appeared once. This chain uses TRBV5-1 with TRBJ2-1; 14 nucleotides align to TRBD2. The CDR3 is 17 amino acids. Trimming removed 4 bases from V and 5 bases from J; junction bases left unmatched: 8. CDR1 is SGHRS, CDR2 YFSETQ, per germline. The CDR3 nucleotides are TGCGCCAGCAGCGCAGGACTAGCGGGAGGATTTAACAATGAGCAGTTCTTC. Residues: CASSAGLAGGFNNEQFF.